One sample yielded the 10 T cell receptor beta chains listed below, sequenced in a study of blood T cell repertoires in COVID-19. The data were produced by immunoSEQ multiplex PCR, yet TCRdb's version contains in-frame clones alone and is incomplete. In the table there are around 140,000 clones, approximately 90% of which are singletons. Sequences were obtained from peripheral blood. Receptors were obtained from a man in his sixties with COVID-19, enrolled during active disease.

V gene TRBV5-4 combines with J gene TRBJ2-3, with D hard to call. The CDR3 length is 14 residues. The V end lost 3 bases, the J end lost 1 base, and 9 bases lay between the germline ends. Germline V gene sequence: CDR1 SGHNT, CDR2 YYREEE (reference sequence). CDR3 residues: CASSSGPRTDTQYF. For the CDR3, the DNA is TGTGCCAGCAGCTCCGGTCCCCGCACAGATACGCAGTATTTT.

The genes are TRBV7-2 and TRBJ1-2, with D maybe TRBD1 (6 bases). The germline CDR1 and CDR2 sequences are SGHTA and FQGNSA. With 5 bases removed from V and 1 base from J, the gap between germline ends came to 14 bases. The CDR3 spans 15 residues. As DNA, the CDR3 is TGTGCCAGCAGCCGGTACCGACAGGATAACTATGGCTACACCTTC. This translates into CASSRYRQDNYGYTF.

This rearrangement joins TRBV5-5 to TRBJ1-5, with TRBD1 identical over 12 bases. V was pared by 4 bases and J by 0 bases, with 5 bases of the junction left unmatched. CDR1 and CDR2 (germline): SGHKS, YYEKEE (reference sequence). The CDR3 is made up of 17 amino acids. The CDR3 DNA reads as TGTGCCAGCAGCGGGACAGGGGGCAAAATTAGCAATCAGCCCCAGCATTTT. Encoded protein: CASSGTGGKISNQPQHF. The full variable domain, in which reference TRBV5-5 and TRBJ1-5 provide the parts outside the CDR3, is DAGVTQSPTHLIKTRGQQVTLRCSPISGHKSVSWYQQVLGQGPQFIFQYYEKEERGRGNFPDRFSARQFPNYSSELNVNALLLGDSALYLCASSGTGGKISNQPQHFGDGTRLSIL.

The chain is built from TRBV6-6 and TRBJ2-4, with TRBD2 identical over 9 bases. CDR1 and CDR2 from the germline V gene are MNHNY and SVGAGI (reference sequence). V was clipped by 5 bases and J by 0 bases; unmatched bases: 11. The CDR3 loop spans 18 amino acids. This CDR3 is CASSLLGSGGIAKNIQYF. The CDR3 region has the DNA TGTGCCAGCAGTCTTTTAGGTAGCGGGGGAATAGCCAAAAACATTCAGTACTTC.

This clone was seen a few times. The J gene is TRBJ1-2, the V gene TRBV19, with TRBD1 matching 8 bases. Losses at the gene ends were 0 bases for V and 0 bases for J; bases not matched to a gene: 9. The CDR3 spans 18 residues. The germline gives CDR1 LNHDA, CDR2 SQIVND (reference sequence). In nucleotides, the CDR3 is TGTGCCAGTAGTATAGATCGTCGGACAGGGACAGCTAACTATGGCTACACCTTC. It codes for CASSIDRRTGTANYGYTF.

This clone showed up just once. The V and J genes are TRBV20-1 and TRBJ2-3; 11 bases line up with TRBD2. The ends lost 3 bases at V and 0 bases at J; junction bases unmatched: 8. Per germline, CDR1 DFQATT and CDR2 SNEGSKA (reference sequence). This CDR3 spans 17 amino acids. The CDR3 loop reads CSASPPSGGKSTDTQYF. The CDR3 DNA is TGCAGTGCTAGTCCCCCTAGCGGGGGGAAGAGCACAGATACGCAGTATTTT.

This CDR3 reads CASSTRAGGPSETQYF. The CDR3, as DNA: TGTGCCAGTAGTACCCGAGCGGGGGGGCCGTCGGAGACCCAGTACTTC. The rearrangement uses TRBV19 and TRBJ2-5, with TRBD2 matching 10 bases. Trimming cost V 4 bases and J 5 bases; bases outside gene matches: 10. This CDR3 contains 16 residues. Per germline, CDR1 LNHDA and CDR2 SQIVND (reference sequence). The entire variable domain, with the rest obtained from reference TRBV19 and TRBJ2-5, is as follows: DGGITQSPKYLFRKEGQNVTLSCEQNLNHDAMYWYRQDPGQGLRLIYYSQIVNDFQKGDIAEGYSVSREKKESFPLTVTSAQKNPTAFYLCASSTRAGGPSETQYFGPGTRLLVL.

The rearrangement links TRBV7-9 to TRBJ1-6, with TRBD1 identical over 11 bases. The CDR3 extends over 17 amino acids. V shed 0 bases and J 6 bases; nucleotides not matched to a gene: 4. The V gene's germline CDR1 is SEHNR and CDR2 FQNEAQ (reference sequence). CDR3 protein: CASSLAKGTGGNSPLHF. The CDR3 DNA reads as TGTGCCAGCAGCTTAGCGAAAGGGACAGGGGGTAATTCACCCCTCCACTTT.

The V gene is TRBV15, the J gene TRBJ1-1; TRBD1 agrees at 7 bases. This CDR3 has 18 residues. The trim removed 3 bases at V and 1 base at J, leaving 14 bases unmatched. Germline assignment: CDR1 LNHNV and CDR2 YYDKDF (reference sequence). CDR3 sequence (DNA): TGTGCCACCAGCAGCCCCCCTGGCCGCAGGGGGTCGAACACTGAAGCTTTCTTT. Its protein product is CATSSPPGRRGSNTEAFF.

The chain employs TRBV6-1 and TRBJ2-3; the D gene is possibly TRBD1 (5 bases). The germline gives CDR1 MNHNS, CDR2 SASEGT. The V and J ends lost 3 bases and 5 bases respectively, with 15 bases between them. The CDR3 consists of 15 residues. The CDR3 DNA reads TGTGCCAGCAGTGAGCGGCAGGGCACACGAGATACGCAGTATTTT. It is translated as CASSERQGTRDTQYF.